A selection of T cell receptor beta chains follows, all from one sample in a study of cytomegalovirus exposure and HLA in healthy donors. The table came from immunoSEQ multiplex PCR; TCRdb's copy has only in-frame clones and leaves some out. This table has about 92,000 clones, approximately 85% appearing once. Sequenced: PBMCs. The receptors come from a woman aged 18-29 years in good health and CMV-seropositive. Both conserved end residues are part of each CDR3. A D gene is named only where the DNA matches it firmly. For some rows the clone size is stated as once, few or many, or as a class when expanded; others skip it.

clone_size | j_call | d_call | v_call | cdr3_aa
. | TRBJ2-7 | . | TRBV13 | CASSSPRERPYEQYF
. | TRBJ2-1 | . | TRBV2 | CASSTPGLSGNEQFF
. | TRBJ2-7 | . | TRBV7-9 | CASSPRSGVSSYEQYF
medium-sized | TRBJ1-1 | . | TRBV6-4 | CASSISAERREGSFF
. | TRBJ2-2 | . | TRBV7-9 | CASSTSEGRGTGELFF
. | TRBJ2-1 | . | TRBV2 | CASRLTGWNQGGNEQFF
few | TRBJ1-4 | . | TRBV28 | CASSLSGGKLFF
. | TRBJ2-7 | . | TRBV14 | CASSQFNEQYF
. | TRBJ2-1 | . | TRBV6-5 | CASSLHGGGSNEQFF
few | TRBJ1-6 | TRBD1 | TRBV6-6 | CASSYSGTENSPLHF
few | TRBJ1-1 | . | TRBV2 | CASSDLGKVNTEAFF
. | TRBJ2-3 | . | TRBV9 | CASSVDLSDTQYF
. | TRBJ1-1 | . | TRBV5-1 | CASSPGTGGAFF
once | TRBJ2-5 | . | TRBV18 | CASSPGGRDQETQYF
. | TRBJ1-2 | . | TRBV11-1 | CASSLDRAYGYTF
. | TRBJ2-7 | . | TRBV11-2 | CASSLQFEQYF
. | TRBJ2-3 | . | TRBV19 | CASSTGNTQYF
. | TRBJ1-1 | . | TRBV4-2 | CASSQDPGEVGSTEAFF
. | TRBJ1-3 | . | TRBV10-1 | CASSEYRGNTIYF
. | TRBJ2-2 | TRBD1 | TRBV15 | CATSIGPGQGFTGELFF
. | TRBJ1-2 | . | TRBV7-9 | CASSRVVSDNYGYTF
. | TRBJ2-1 | . | TRBV9 | CASSVTGWDEQFF
. | TRBJ1-1 | TRBD1 | TRBV9 | CASSVGDRASEAFF
. | TRBJ1-2 | . | TRBV10-2 | CASSDRVGYGYTF
. | TRBJ2-3 | . | TRBV29-1 | CSVEGQSTDTQYF
. | TRBJ2-5 | . | TRBV18 | CASSPGGETQYF
. | TRBJ2-3 | TRBD2 | TRBV19 | CASSKQAGGFGDTQYF
. | TRBJ1-4 | . | TRBV5-1 | CASSLSGRRGEKLFF
. | TRBJ2-3 | . | TRBV19 | CASSMSYTQYF
. | TRBJ2-7 | TRBD2 | TRBV5-1 | CASSLAGQSYEQYF
. | TRBJ1-1 | . | TRBV5-1 | CASSESGRRSRTEAFF